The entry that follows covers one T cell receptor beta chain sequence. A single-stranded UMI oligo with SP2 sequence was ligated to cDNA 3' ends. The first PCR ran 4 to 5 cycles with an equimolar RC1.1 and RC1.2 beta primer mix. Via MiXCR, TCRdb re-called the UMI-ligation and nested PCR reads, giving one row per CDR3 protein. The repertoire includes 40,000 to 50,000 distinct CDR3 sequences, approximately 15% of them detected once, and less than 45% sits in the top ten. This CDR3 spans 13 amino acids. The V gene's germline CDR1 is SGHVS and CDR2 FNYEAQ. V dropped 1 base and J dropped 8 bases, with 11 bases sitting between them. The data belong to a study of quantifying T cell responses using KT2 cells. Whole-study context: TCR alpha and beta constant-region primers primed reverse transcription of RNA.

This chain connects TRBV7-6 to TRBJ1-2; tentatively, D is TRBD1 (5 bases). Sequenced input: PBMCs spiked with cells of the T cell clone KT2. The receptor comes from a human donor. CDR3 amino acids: CASSLGQGRGYTF. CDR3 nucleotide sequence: TGTGCCAGCAGCTTAGGGCAGGGTAGAGGCTACACCTTC.